This entry features one TCR beta chain sequence. Its target antigen remains unknown. Base-call qualities are not available, and no considerably larger clone is one nucleotide away. Whole blood was collected in K2EDTA tubes by collaborating institutions according to the institutions' own protocols. For TCRbeta analysis, collaborators shipped samples as frozen whole blood, isolated PBMCs, or DNA extracted from either of those sample types. The sample comes from a study of blood T cell repertoires in COVID-19 (dated by TCRdb to 2020 to 2021). Study-wide context: Samples from collaborators originated in the United States, Italy and Spain and spanned both the acute and convalescent phases of COVID-19. The material from the prospective study consisted of cDNA or gDNA derived from T cells, B-cell-depleted T cells, or PBMCs. Deeply sampled blood TCRbeta repertoires from subjects exposed to, actively infected with, or recovered from COVID-19 were included in the dataset. The repertoires were released in a freely available public database meant as a resource for research on the immune response to SARS-CoV-2. Samples came from the ongoing ImmuneRACE study (first 160 participants) plus 1,254 subjects from 6 global collaborators. Sample metadata almost always included a de-identified subject ID, COVID-19 status, age in years and sex. Where available, HLA class I and class II types were taken from metadata supplied by the sample provider and were not determined by assay-based typing. General conclusions and limits of the study: The quantity of clinical and demographic metadata differed by source and by participant and was supplied without curation.

The immunoSEQ Assay, a bias-controlled multiplex PCR, was used to amplify TCRbeta CDR3 regions from genomic DNA. The authors' pipeline ran thus. The number of nucleated cells in each sample was estimated by amplification of reference gene primers within the assay. To quantify the absolute abundance of each unique TCRbeta CDR3 rearrangement, sequence reads were collapsed and filtered. For each sample, productive Simpson clonality was calculated as the square root of Simpson's diversity index over productive rearrangements. Not all clones reach the TCRdb copy of this immuneACCESS table, which keeps in-frame sequences only. Checked studies attribute under half of the gap to unresolved V genes and leave the rest unexplained. V, J and clone size are taken as reported in that table, and D and trimming were inferred from the DNA itself. This sample comprises around 100,000 clones, around nine tenths of them detected only once. The ten largest clones add up to 15% of the sample.

Sequencing was done on a sample of peripheral blood. This sequence was found in a human donor in a cohort sampled during active COVID-19.

The nucleotide sequence is TGTGCCAGTGCAGGTTTCAGGACAGGGATTAACTATGGCTACACCTTC. Its protein reads: CASAGFRTGINYGYTF. This chain joins TRBV7-9 to TRBJ1-2, and TRBD1 aligns with 8 junction nucleotides. There are 16 amino acids in the CDR3, from cysteine to phenylalanine inclusive. Only CDR3 DNA remains: 48 bases, in frame from the first base. Via the germline V gene (reference sequence), CDR1 is SEHNR and CDR2 FQNEAQ. For this chain, trimming is 9 bases at the V end and 1 base at the J end, and the number of junction bases without a gene match is 13.